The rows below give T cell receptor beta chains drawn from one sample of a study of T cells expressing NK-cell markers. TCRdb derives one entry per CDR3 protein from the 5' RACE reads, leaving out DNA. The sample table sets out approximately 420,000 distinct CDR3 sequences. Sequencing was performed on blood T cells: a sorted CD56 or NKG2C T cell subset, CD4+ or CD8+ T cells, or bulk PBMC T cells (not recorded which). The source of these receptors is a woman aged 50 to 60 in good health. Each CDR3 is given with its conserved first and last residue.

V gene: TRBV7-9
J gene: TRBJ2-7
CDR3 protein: CASSWASGSSYEQYF

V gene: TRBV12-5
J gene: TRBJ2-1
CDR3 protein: CASGSQLAGAYNEQFF

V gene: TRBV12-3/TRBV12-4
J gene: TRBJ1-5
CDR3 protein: CASSSWTGRGNQPQHF

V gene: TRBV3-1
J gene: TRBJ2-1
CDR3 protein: CASSKGVSRTLYNEQFF

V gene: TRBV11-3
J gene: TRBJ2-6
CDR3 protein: CASSFGGQAGVLTF

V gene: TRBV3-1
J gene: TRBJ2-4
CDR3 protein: CASSQDRIWDIQYF

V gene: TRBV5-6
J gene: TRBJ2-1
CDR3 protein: CASSPIGSPFFFF

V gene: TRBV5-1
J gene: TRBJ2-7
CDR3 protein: CASSSPAGRVSSEQYF

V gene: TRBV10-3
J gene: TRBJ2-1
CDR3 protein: CAISGVTGPNEQFF

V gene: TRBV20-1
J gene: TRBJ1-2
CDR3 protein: CSAHRGRVYGYTF

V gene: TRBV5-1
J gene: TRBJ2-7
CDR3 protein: CASSWSDSGSYEQYF

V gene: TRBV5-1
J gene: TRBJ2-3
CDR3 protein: CASSLFASSTDTQYF

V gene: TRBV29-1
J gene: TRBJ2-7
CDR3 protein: CSVRRLGPSYEQYF

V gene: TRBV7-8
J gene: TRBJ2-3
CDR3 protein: CASSHLGLGVGTDTQYF

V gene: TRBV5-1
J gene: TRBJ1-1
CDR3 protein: CASKVEGANTEAFF

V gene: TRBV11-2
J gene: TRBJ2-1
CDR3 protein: CASSAGTMGGPYNEQFF

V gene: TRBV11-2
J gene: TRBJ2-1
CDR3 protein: CASALILDEQFF